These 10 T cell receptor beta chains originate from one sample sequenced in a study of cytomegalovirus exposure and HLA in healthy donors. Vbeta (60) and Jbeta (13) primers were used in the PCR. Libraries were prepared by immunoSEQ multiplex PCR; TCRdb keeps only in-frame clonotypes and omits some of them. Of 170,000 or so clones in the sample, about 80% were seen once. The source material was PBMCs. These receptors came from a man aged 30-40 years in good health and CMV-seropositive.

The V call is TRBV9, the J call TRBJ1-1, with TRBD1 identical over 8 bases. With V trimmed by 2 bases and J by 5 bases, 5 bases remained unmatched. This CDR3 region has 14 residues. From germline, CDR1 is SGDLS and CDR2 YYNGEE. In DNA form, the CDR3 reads TGTGCCAGCAGCGTGACAGGGGTCAATACTGAAGCTTTCTTT. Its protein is CASSVTGVNTEAFF.

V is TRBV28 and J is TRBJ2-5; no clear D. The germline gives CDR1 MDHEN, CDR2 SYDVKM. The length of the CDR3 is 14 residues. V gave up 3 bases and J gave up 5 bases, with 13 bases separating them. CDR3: CASSFARILETQYF. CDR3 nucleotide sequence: TGTGCCAGCAGTTTTGCGAGGATTTTGGAGACCCAGTACTTC.

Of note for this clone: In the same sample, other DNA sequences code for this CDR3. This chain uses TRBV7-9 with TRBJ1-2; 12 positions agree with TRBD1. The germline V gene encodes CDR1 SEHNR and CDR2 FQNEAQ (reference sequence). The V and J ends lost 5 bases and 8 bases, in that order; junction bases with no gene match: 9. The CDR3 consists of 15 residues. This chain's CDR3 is CASSDMGQGAEGYTF. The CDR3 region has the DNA TGTGCCAGCAGCGACATGGGACAGGGGGCGGAAGGCTACACCTTC.

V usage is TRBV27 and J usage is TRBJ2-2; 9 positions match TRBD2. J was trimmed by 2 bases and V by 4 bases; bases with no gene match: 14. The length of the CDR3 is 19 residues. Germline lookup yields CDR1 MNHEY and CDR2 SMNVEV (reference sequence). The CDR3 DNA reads TGTGCCAGCAGTTCCCCTGGGGGAGCGGGGGGTTTAAACACCGGGGAGCTGTTTTTT. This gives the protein CASSSPGGAGGLNTGELFF.

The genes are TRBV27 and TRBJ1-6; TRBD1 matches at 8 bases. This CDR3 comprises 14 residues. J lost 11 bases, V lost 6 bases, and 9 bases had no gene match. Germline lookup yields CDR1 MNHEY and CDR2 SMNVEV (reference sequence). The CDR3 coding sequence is TGTGCCAGCAGCCCGCGACAGGGGATGACACCCCTCCACTTT. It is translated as CASSPRQGMTPLHF.

The CDR3 DNA is TGTGCCAGCAGTGAAAGGGGCAGGGGGAACACCGGGGAGCTGTTTTTT. Protein sequence: CASSERGRGNTGELFF. This sequence joins TRBV6-1 and TRBJ2-2; the D gene is possibly TRBD1 (6 bases). The V end was cut by 2 bases, the J end by 1 base, with 11 bases between. Germline loops: CDR1 MNHNS, CDR2 SASEGT. This CDR3 spans 16 amino acids.

CDR3 sequence: CASSQEIAGASGANVLTF. The CDR3 nucleotides read TGTGCCAGCAGCCAAGAGATAGCGGGAGCTTCTGGGGCCAACGTCCTGACTTTC. The chain joins TRBV14 to TRBJ2-6; 9 positions match TRBD2. The J segment lost 1 base and the V segment lost 0 bases, leaving 4 bases of the junction unmatched. The germline V gene encodes CDR1 SGHDN and CDR2 FVKESK. The CDR3 covers 18 residues.

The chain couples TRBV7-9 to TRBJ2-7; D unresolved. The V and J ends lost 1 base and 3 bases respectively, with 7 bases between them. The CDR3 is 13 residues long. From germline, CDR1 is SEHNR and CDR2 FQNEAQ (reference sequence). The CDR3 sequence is CASSLVYSYEQYF. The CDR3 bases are TGTGCCAGCAGCTTAGTGTACAGCTACGAGCAGTACTTC.

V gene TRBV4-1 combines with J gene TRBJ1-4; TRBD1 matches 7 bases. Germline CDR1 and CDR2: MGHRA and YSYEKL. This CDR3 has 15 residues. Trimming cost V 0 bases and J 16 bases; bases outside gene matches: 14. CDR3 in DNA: TGCGCCAGCAGCCAAGATGGTGGAGGGGGCGCGAGGCAGTTTTTT. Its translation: CASSQDGGGGARQFF.

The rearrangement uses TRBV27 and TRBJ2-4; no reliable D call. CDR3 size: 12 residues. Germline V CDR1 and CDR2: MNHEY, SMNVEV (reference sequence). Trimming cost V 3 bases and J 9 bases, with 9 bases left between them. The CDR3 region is CASSFPNSIQYF. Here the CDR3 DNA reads TGTGCCAGCAGTTTCCCCAATAGCATTCAGTACTTC.